One sample yielded the 10 T cell receptor beta chains listed below, sequenced in a study of vaccination effects on CD4 cells after COVID-19. Sequencing in the ViraFEST assay came after antigen-specific CD4+ T cells had been expanded with viral peptide pools, which were used to stimulate PBMC. With more than 9 days of culture completed, CD4+ T cells were isolated. Subjects were given two BNT162b2 or mRNA-1273 vaccine doses. The repertoire was sequenced with immunoSEQ multiplex PCR; TCRdb's copy has only in-frame clones and lacks some. Of tens of thousands of clones in the sample, around three quarters were seen once. Their antigens are not known. The sequencing used CD4+ T cells from PBMCs cultured with HCoV-229E spike peptides, collected after COVID-19 vaccination. Every receptor here comes from a human donor who received a COVID-19 vaccine.

This clone has just a few counts. The chain couples TRBV6-5 to TRBJ1-1, with D possibly TRBD1 on 6 matching bases. Trimming removed 2 bases from V and 5 bases from J, with 15 bases in between. Germline loops: CDR1 MNHEY, CDR2 SVGAGI. The CDR3 sequence is 15 residues long. The CDR3 region is CASSYKGQGMTEAFF. In nucleotides, the CDR3 is TGTGCCAGCAGTTACAAGGGACAAGGTATGACTGAAGCTTTCTTT.

The CDR3 DNA follows: TGTGCCAGCAGCGTAGGACGGGACAGCTACGAGCAGTACTTC. Amino acids: CASSVGRDSYEQYF. The chain couples TRBV9 to TRBJ2-7, with 7 nucleotides matching TRBD1. The germline V gene has CDR1 SGDLS and CDR2 YYNGEE. The trim removed 0 bases at V and 3 bases at J, leaving 3 bases unmatched. CDR3 length: 14 amino acids.

The chain couples TRBV19 to TRBJ2-7, with a possible D match to TRBD1 (5 bases). Deletions cut 6 bases from V and 0 bases from J, with 12 bases between. The CDR3 totals 14 residues. The germline CDR1 and CDR2 sequences are LNHDA and SQIVND (reference sequence). This CDR3 reads CASSRLTASYEQYF. The CDR3 coding sequence is TGTGCCAGTAGCCGACTGACAGCCTCCTACGAGCAGTACTTC.

The chain links TRBV30 to TRBJ1-1; D remains ambiguous. The CDR3 length is 14 residues. Germline CDR1 is GTSNPN and CDR2 is SVGIG (reference sequence). Trimming cost V 2 bases and J 1 base, with 11 bases left between them. DNA of the CDR3: TGTGCCTGGAGTTTAGGGTCGCCGAACACTGAAGCTTTCTTT. Encoded protein: CAWSLGSPNTEAFF.

V and J are TRBV5-6 and TRBJ2-3; D unclear. CDR3 size: 17 residues. Trimming shortened V by 3 bases and J by 0 bases, and 17 bases separated the two germline ends. Germline CDR1 is SGHDT and CDR2 is YYEEEE. The DNA for the CDR3 is TGTGCCAGCAGCTCACCCCCTCCGGGCATGAGCACAGATACGCAGTATTTT. It specifies CASSSPPPGMSTDTQYF.

This clone was detected a few times. CDR3 in amino acids: CASSQEAGRVNEKLFF. CDR3 DNA: TGTGCCAGCAGCCAAGAAGCAGGGCGGGTCAATGAAAAACTGTTTTTT. The V call is TRBV3-1 (or the pseudogene TRBV3-2), the J call TRBJ1-4; D possibly corresponds to TRBD1 (5 bases). Per germline, CDR1 LGHDT and CDR2 YNNKEL (reference sequence). The CDR3 loop spans 16 amino acids. V dropped 0 bases and J dropped 5 bases, with 13 bases sitting between them.

The chain recombines TRBV11-2 with TRBJ1-1; TRBD1 matches 11 bases. With 0 bases clipped from V and 5 bases from J, the junction kept 5 bases outside the gene matches. CDR3 size: 16 residues. The germline gives CDR1 SGHAT, CDR2 FQNNGV. CDR3 amino acids: CASSLDGTGGRTEAFF. Written as DNA, the CDR3 is TGTGCCAGCAGCTTAGATGGGACAGGGGGGAGGACTGAAGCTTTCTTT. The variable domain in full, completed from reference TRBV11-2 and TRBJ1-1, reads EAGVAQSPRYKIIEKRQSVAFWCNPISGHATLYWYQQILGQGPKLLIQFQNNGVVDDSQLPKDRFSAERLKGVDSTLKIQPAKLEDSAVYLCASSLDGTGGRTEAFFGQGTRLTVV.

The chain links TRBV19 to TRBJ2-1; TRBD2 matches 12 bases. V lost 2 bases to trimming and J lost 6 bases; unmatched junction nucleotides: 8. The CDR3 is 17 amino acids. Germline V CDR1 and CDR2: LNHDA, SQIVND (reference sequence). The CDR3 DNA follows: TGTGCCAGTAGTATACAACTGACTAGCGGGAGCCCCAATGAGCAGTTCTTC. This codes for CASSIQLTSGSPNEQFF.

This chain uses TRBV4-2 with TRBJ2-5; tentative D call: TRBD2 (5 bases). The V end lost 4 bases, the J end lost 4 bases, and 16 bases lay between the germline ends. Germline V gives CDR1 LGHNA, CDR2 YNFKEQ. The CDR3 loop spans 15 amino acids. The CDR3 DNA is TGTGCCAGCAGCCCCCAGATAGGCGGAGGAGAGACCCAGTACTTC. It translates to CASSPQIGGGETQYF.

As DNA, the CDR3 is TGTGCCACCAGTGATGGGGCTAACACTGAAGCTTTCTTT. Translation: CATSDGANTEAFF. This chain joins TRBV24-1 and TRBJ1-1; TRBD1 is a possible D gene (5 bases). V was pared by 3 bases and J by 2 bases, with 6 bases between. Germline loops: CDR1 KGHDR, CDR2 SFDVKD. This CDR3 is built from 13 residues.